The 27 T cell receptor beta chains below all came from one sample that was sequenced in a study of blood T cell repertoires in COVID-19. Profiled with immunoSEQ multiplex PCR; TCRdb holds only in-frame clones, not every one. This table holds over 150,000 clones, 75% to 90% found once. Specimen: peripheral blood. All receptors derive from a woman in her seventies with COVID-19, enrolled during active disease.

This chain uses TRBV9 with TRBJ1-1; weak D call: TRBD1 (6 bases). The length of the CDR3 is 17 residues. Trimming removed 4 bases at V and 0 bases at J, with 19 bases between. Per the germline V gene, CDR1 is SGDLS and CDR2 is YYNGEE. In nucleotides, the CDR3 is TGTGCCAGCAGCCACCCTTCTGGGGGCACTTTGAACACTGAAGCTTTCTTT. Amino acid sequence: CASSHPSGGTLNTEAFF.

This chain connects TRBV3-1 (or the pseudogene TRBV3-2) to TRBJ2-5; TRBD2 aligns across 7 bases. Germline V gene sequence: CDR1 LGHDT, CDR2 YNNKEL (reference sequence). This CDR3 has 14 amino acids. Germline trimming cut 2 bases from V and 2 bases from J; bases unmatched to any gene: 2. The DNA of the CDR3 is TGTGCCAGCAGCCAAACTAGCGTACAAGAGACCCAGTACTTC. Translated, it gives CASSQTSVQETQYF.

V and J are TRBV28 and TRBJ2-5; the match to TRBD1 covers 7 bases. The CDR3 has 15 residues. Germline loops: CDR1 MDHEN, CDR2 SYDVKM. V dropped 6 bases and J dropped 2; count of bases not matched to a gene: 9. DNA for the CDR3: TGTGCCAGCAGCCTACCTGGCAGGGGGCAAGAGACCCAGTACTTC. Encoded protein: CASSLPGRGQETQYF.

The chain combines TRBV28 with TRBJ1-1; D might be TRBD1 (5 bases). Deletions cut 4 bases from V and 5 bases from J, with 20 bases between. Germline CDR1 and CDR2: MDHEN and SYDVKM. The CDR3 is 16 amino acids. The CDR3 nucleotides are TGTGCCAGCAGTTCTGGGACTTTAGGGCCGAGGACTGAAGCTTTCTTT. The encoded protein is CASSSGTLGPRTEAFF.

This sequence joins TRBV6-6 and TRBJ1-5, with 9 bases aligning to TRBD1. CDR1 is MNHNY and CDR2 is SVGAGI in the germline V gene (reference sequence). The CDR3 extends over 15 amino acids. The V and J ends lost 6 bases and 2 bases, in that order; junction bases with no gene match: 5. The CDR3 DNA reads TGTGCCAGCAGACGGACAGGGGTTGGCAATCAGCCCCAGCATTTT. Translation gives CASRRTGVGNQPQHF.

This chain joins TRBV3-1 (or the pseudogene TRBV3-2) and TRBJ2-1; D remains ambiguous. V was pared by 1 base and J by 2 bases, with 9 bases between. The CDR3 is 15 amino acids. The germline V gene encodes CDR1 LGHDT and CDR2 YNNKEL (reference sequence). The CDR3: CASSQGALTYNEQFF. The DNA for the CDR3 is TGTGCCAGCAGCCAAGGTGCGTTAACCTACAATGAGCAGTTCTTC.

This clone has a handful of counts. CDR3 sequence (DNA): TGTGCCAGCAGTTTATTGGGACAGGGACTCTATGGCTACACCTTC. It encodes CASSLLGQGLYGYTF. The rearrangement uses TRBV28 and TRBJ1-2; the match to TRBD1 covers 9 bases. With V trimmed by 1 base and J by 4 bases, 4 bases remained unmatched. Germline V gene data show CDR1 as MDHEN and CDR2 as SYDVKM. This CDR3 has 15 residues.

This chain uses TRBV28 with TRBJ2-2; 10 bases map to TRBD2. The CDR3 is made up of 15 amino acids. V was clipped by 5 bases and J by 5 bases; unmatched bases: 5. Germline CDR1 is MDHEN and CDR2 is SYDVKM. The CDR3 DNA sequence: TGTGCCAGCAGTCTCACTAGCGGGATTACCGGGGAGCTGTTTTTT. Translated: CASSLTSGITGELFF.

The DNA of the CDR3 is TGTGCCAGCAGTTCCGGGACAGTAGCCTACAATGAGCAGTTCTTC. Its translation: CASSSGTVAYNEQFF. This chain joins TRBV7-7 and TRBJ2-1, with TRBD1 matching 7 bases. Germline lookup yields CDR1 SSHAT and CDR2 FNYEAQ (reference sequence). J lost 2 bases, V lost 6 bases, and 7 bases had no gene match. The CDR3 totals 15 residues.

The rearrangement joins TRBV28 to TRBJ2-7; TRBD2 is a possible D gene (6 bases). With 6 bases removed from V and 2 bases from J, the gap between germline ends came to 11 bases. The V gene's germline CDR1 is MDHEN and CDR2 SYDVKM. The CDR3 loop spans 13 amino acids. The CDR3 is CASSNGGTYEQYF. As DNA, the CDR3 is TGTGCCAGCAGCAACGGGGGTACCTACGAGCAGTACTTC.

The chain joins TRBV4-3 to TRBJ1-5, with 7 positions matching TRBD1. CDR1 LGHNA and CDR2 YSLEER come from the germline V gene. The CDR3 extends over 15 amino acids. The trim removed 0 bases at V and 6 bases at J, leaving 5 bases unmatched. The chain's CDR3 is CASSQEQGKGQPQHF. CDR3 coding DNA: TGCGCCAGCAGCCAAGAACAGGGGAAGGGTCAGCCCCAGCATTTT.

V is TRBV24-1 and J is TRBJ2-3, with TRBD1 as a possible D gene (5 bases). The germline gives CDR1 KGHDR, CDR2 SFDVKD. The CDR3 totals 13 residues. The germline V and J ends were trimmed by 5 bases and 1 base, with 6 bases remaining between them. CDR3 bases: TGTGCCACCAGTGGGGGCGGCACAGATACGCAGTATTTT. It translates to CATSGGGTDTQYF.

This CDR3 reads CATSRDPSYGYTF. The CDR3 nucleotides read TGTGCCACCAGCAGAGATCCCAGTTATGGCTACACCTTC. The V call is TRBV15, the J call TRBJ1-2; D unresolved. The CDR3 spans 13 residues. Trimming left V 0 bases short and J 5 bases short, with 7 bases between. Germline V gives CDR1 LNHNV, CDR2 YYDKDF (reference sequence).

V gene TRBV6-2 or TRBV6-3 combines with J gene TRBJ2-7, with TRBD1 identical over 7 bases. Germline V CDR1 and CDR2: MNHEY, SVGEGT. V was pared by 4 bases and J by 0 bases, with 6 bases of the junction left unmatched. The CDR3 spans 15 residues. CDR3 protein: CASSFRTGHSYEQYF. The DNA for the CDR3 is TGTGCCAGCAGTTTTAGGACAGGCCACTCCTACGAGCAGTACTTC.

The V gene is TRBV6-6, the J gene TRBJ2-2; D may be TRBD1 (6 bases). V lost 7 bases to trimming and J lost 7 bases, with 13 bases between them. This CDR3 is built from 13 residues. CDR1 MNHNY and CDR2 SVGAGI come from the germline V gene (reference sequence). The CDR3 nucleotides read TGTGCCAGCACTCCAGGGGAAGTCGGGGAGCTGTTTTTT. It specifies CASTPGEVGELFF.

CDR3 coding DNA: TGTGCCATCAGTGCCACAACCGGGACAGGGGTCTACGAGCAGTACTTC. Translated: CAISATTGTGVYEQYF. This chain connects TRBV10-3 to TRBJ2-7, with 10 bases matching TRBD1. V gave up 4 bases and J gave up 3 bases; unmatched junction bases: 9. The CDR3 has 16 residues. CDR1 ENHRY and CDR2 SYGVKD come from the germline V gene.

The V gene is TRBV7-3, the J gene TRBJ1-6, with D unresolved. CDR1 is SGHTA and CDR2 is FQGTGA in the germline V gene. Between the trimmed V and J ends, which lost 5 bases and 2 bases, there was a span of 7 bases. The CDR3 is 14 residues long. CDR3 amino acids: CASSRSPYNSPLHF. DNA for the CDR3: TGTGCCAGCAGCCGGAGTCCCTATAATTCACCCCTCCACTTT.

V gene TRBV14 combines with J gene TRBJ2-6; 10 bases match TRBD1. With 0 bases clipped from V and 0 bases from J, the junction kept 20 bases outside the gene matches. This CDR3 is 24 amino acids long. Germline V CDR1 and CDR2: SGHDN, FVKESK. In DNA form, the CDR3 reads TGTGCCAGCAGCCAAGATTTTAGGCCCCAACCGGGACAGGGGAAGAACTCTGGGGCCAACGTCCTGACTTTC. It yields the protein CASSQDFRPQPGQGKNSGANVLTF.

V gene TRBV3-1 (or the pseudogene TRBV3-2) combines with J gene TRBJ2-6; possible D gene TRBD1, 6 bases. V was trimmed by 0 bases and J by 8 bases, leaving 11 bases between them. The CDR3 contains 15 residues. Per the germline V gene, CDR1 is LGHDT and CDR2 is YNNKEL (reference sequence). The CDR3 bases are TGTGCCAGCAGCCAAGACTGGGACAACTCCAACGTCCTGACTTTC. Translated: CASSQDWDNSNVLTF.

This clone has a single count. This sample includes further DNA sequences coding for the same CDR3. The J gene is TRBJ2-7, the V gene TRBV5-1; 7 nucleotides line up with TRBD1. The CDR3 has 15 residues. Germline CDR1 and CDR2: SGHRS and YFSETQ. The V segment lost 0 bases and the J segment 2 bases; nucleotides outside the gene matches: 5. The CDR3 spells CASSLDGTATYEQYF. The CDR3 nucleotides read TGCGCCAGCAGCTTGGATGGGACAGCCACCTACGAGCAGTACTTC.

The rearrangement joins TRBV7-3 to TRBJ2-3; weak D call: TRBD2 (5 bases). This CDR3 spans 13 amino acids. V was trimmed by 3 bases and J by 6 bases, leaving 10 bases between them. Germline-derived CDR1 and CDR2 are SGHTA and FQGTGA. CDR3 loop: CASSFGPGDTQYF. DNA for the CDR3: TGTGCCAGCAGCTTCGGCCCGGGGGATACGCAGTATTTT.

This clone came up once. The chain couples TRBV3-1 (or the pseudogene TRBV3-2) to TRBJ2-2, with D possibly matching TRBD1 (6 bases). The CDR3 totals 16 residues. The V gene's germline CDR1 is LGHDT and CDR2 YNNKEL (reference sequence). The V and J ends lost 2 bases and 8 bases respectively, with 18 bases between them. CDR3 sequence: CASSQPKTGRGGELFF. CDR3 nucleotides: TGTGCCAGCAGCCAACCAAAGACAGGCCGCGGTGGGGAGCTGTTTTTT.

The chain uses TRBV27 and TRBJ1-6; TRBD1 is a possible D gene (5 bases). V shed 9 bases and J shed 10 bases, with 25 bases lying between them. Germline CDR1 is MNHEY and CDR2 is SMNVEV (reference sequence). This CDR3 has 16 residues. CDR3 sequence reads: CASGAGGWISGSPLHF. The CDR3 nucleotides read TGTGCCAGTGGAGCGGGGGGGTGGATATCGGGATCACCCCTCCACTTT.

The chain employs TRBV6-6 and TRBJ2-7; D perhaps matches TRBD2 (5 bases). The germline V and J ends were trimmed by 2 bases and 6 bases, with 8 bases remaining between them. Germline CDR1 and CDR2: MNHNY and SVGAGI (reference sequence). There are 12 residues in the CDR3. As DNA, the CDR3 is TGTGCCAGCAGTTACCCCCGGGGCGAGCAGTACTTC. Its protein product is CASSYPRGEQYF.

V usage is TRBV3-1 (or the pseudogene TRBV3-2) and J usage is TRBJ2-7, with D possibly being TRBD1 (5 bases). CDR1 and CDR2 (germline): LGHDT, YNNKEL (reference sequence). Between the trimmed V and J ends, which lost 3 bases and 2 bases, there was a span of 5 bases. The CDR3 covers 12 residues. CDR3 bases: TGTGCCAGCAGCCAGACAGCCTACGAGCAGTACTTC. Protein sequence: CASSQTAYEQYF.

The rearrangement uses TRBV5-4 and TRBJ2-7; 7 bases are a match to TRBD2. The CDR3 loop spans 15 amino acids. Losses at the gene ends were 2 bases for V and 5 bases for J; bases not matched to a gene: 10. From germline, CDR1 is SGHNT and CDR2 YYREEE (reference sequence). The CDR3 protein is CASSLRERELDEQYF. The CDR3 DNA is TGTGCCAGCAGCTTACGGGAGCGGGAATTGGACGAGCAGTACTTC.

The V call is TRBV7-9, the J call TRBJ1-1; 7 bases map to TRBD1. V lost 7 bases and J lost 4; bases outside the gene matches: 12. This CDR3 spans 15 amino acids. Germline CDR1 reads SEHNR; CDR2 reads FQNEAQ (reference sequence). The CDR3 region has the DNA TGTGCCAGCACCTCTAGGCCAAACAGGGGCACTGAAGCTTTCTTT. Translated, it gives CASTSRPNRGTEAFF.